This passage covers 6 T cell receptor beta chains from one sample sequenced in a study of neoadjuvant nivolumab and ipilimumab in lung cancer. The data were produced by immunoSEQ multiplex PCR, yet TCRdb's version contains in-frame clones alone and is incomplete. This table holds 15,000 to 20,000 clones, roughly 76% found once. The sample here was tumor tissue, taken after neoadjuvant nivolumab, alone or with ipilimumab, at or shortly before surgery. The receptors here all came from an adult with non-small cell lung cancer.

This chain links TRBV6-5 with TRBJ1-2; 8 bases are shared with TRBD1. The CDR3 loop spans 14 amino acids. The ends lost 5 bases at V and 7 bases at J; junction bases unmatched: 9. Looked up from germline, CDR1 is MNHEY and CDR2 is SVGAGI. The CDR3 here is CASSNRQGQGGYTF. In nucleotides, the CDR3 is TGTGCCAGCAGTAACCGACAGGGGCAGGGTGGCTACACCTTC.

The CDR3 spells CASSYHHGYTF. The CDR3 nucleotides read TGTGCCAGCAGTTATCATCATGGCTACACCTTC. V and J are TRBV6-6 and TRBJ1-2; D remains ambiguous. Germline lookup yields CDR1 MNHNY and CDR2 SVGAGI (reference sequence). V dropped 3 bases and J dropped 6 bases, with 5 bases sitting between them. The CDR3 has 11 residues.

This chain joins TRBV6-6 and TRBJ2-1; 11 bases agree with TRBD1. The CDR3 spans 15 residues. After removal of 2 bases from V and 8 bases from J, the junction contained 5 bases not matched to a gene. Germline lookup yields CDR1 MNHNY and CDR2 SVGAGI (reference sequence). The CDR3 nucleotides are TGTGCCAGCAGTTACGAGGACAGGGGGCATGATGAGCAGTTCTTC. This sequence encodes CASSYEDRGHDEQFF.

The rearrangement joins TRBV2 to TRBJ2-7, with D possibly matching TRBD1 (5 bases). CDR1 is SNHLY and CDR2 is FYNNEI in the germline V gene. This CDR3 spans 14 amino acids. V lost 1 base to trimming and J lost 0 bases, with 7 bases between them. DNA of the CDR3: TGTGCCAGCAGTGAAGGGCAGGGCTCCTACGAGCAGTACTTC. The encoded protein is CASSEGQGSYEQYF.

The rearrangement uses TRBV7-9 and TRBJ1-2, with D possibly TRBD1 on 6 matching bases. Germline V gene data show CDR1 as SEHNR and CDR2 as FQNEAQ (reference sequence). The V end lost 1 base, the J end lost 8 bases, and 14 bases lay between the germline ends. The CDR3 covers 14 residues. DNA for the CDR3: TGTGCCAGCAGCTTAGGACAGGCCGCCTACGGCTACACCTTC. It codes for CASSLGQAAYGYTF.

The gene calls are TRBV27 and TRBJ2-2; 11 bases agree with TRBD2. In germline, CDR1 is MNHEY, CDR2 SMNVEV (reference sequence). The junction had 9 bases not matched to a gene; V was cut back by 5 bases and J by 4 bases. The length of the CDR3 is 17 residues. CDR3 loop: CASSPLLLAGVTGELFF. The CDR3 nucleotides are TGTGCCAGCAGTCCTCTCCTACTAGCGGGGGTCACCGGGGAGCTGTTTTTT.